This entry lists 9 T cell receptor beta chains sequenced from one sample in a study of T cell responses to AZD1222 COVID-19 vaccine. Sequencing was performed with immunoSEQ multiplex PCR; in TCRdb, only in-frame clones are kept and a portion is missing. In the table there are 70,000 to 95,000 clones, 75% to 90% of which are singletons. The source material was peripheral blood, sampled 28 days after the second AZD1222 dose. These receptors were collected from an adult who received the AZD1222 COVID-19 vaccine.

The J gene is TRBJ1-2, the V gene TRBV12-5, with D tentatively TRBD1 (5 bases). CDR1 and CDR2 (germline): LGHNT, FRNRAP. The V and J ends lost 3 bases and 4 bases respectively, with 12 bases between them. The CDR3 extends over 14 amino acids. The DNA of the CDR3 is TGTGCTAGTGGTTTTGGGACGTGGTCCTATGGCTACACCTTC. This sequence encodes CASGFGTWSYGYTF.

The chain uses TRBV24-1 and TRBJ2-3; perhaps D is TRBD1 or TRBD2 (6 bases each). This CDR3 comprises 15 residues. Between the trimmed V and J ends, which lost 4 bases and 7 bases, there was a span of 17 bases. Per germline, CDR1 KGHDR and CDR2 SFDVKD. The CDR3 nucleotides are TGTGCCACCAGTGAGGGGGGCAGACAGACTAATACGCAGTATTTT. Translating gives CATSEGGRQTNTQYF.

The chain links TRBV27 to TRBJ1-5, with TRBD1 matching 8 bases. Germline V CDR1 and CDR2: MNHEY, SMNVEV (reference sequence). The CDR3 length is 15 residues. Trimming at V came to 1 base and at J to 6 bases, leaving 5 bases not matched to a gene. The CDR3 here is CASSLLDREAQPQHF. DNA for the CDR3: TGTGCCAGCAGTTTATTGGACAGGGAGGCTCAGCCCCAGCATTTT.

The chain carries TRBV6-6 and TRBJ1-1, with TRBD1 matching 7 bases. Trimming at V came to 4 bases and at J to 4 bases, leaving 9 bases not matched to a gene. Germline CDR1 MNHNY, CDR2 SVGAGI (reference sequence). This CDR3 is 15 amino acids long. The CDR3 region is CASSSRTGVSTEAFF. DNA of the CDR3: TGTGCCAGCAGTTCCCGGACAGGTGTCAGCACTGAAGCTTTCTTT.

The chain uses TRBV5-1 and TRBJ2-3, with a possible D match to TRBD2 (6 bases). V lost 0 bases and J lost 0, with 11 bases in between. The CDR3 loop spans 16 amino acids. Looked up from germline, CDR1 is SGHRS and CDR2 is YFSETQ. CDR3 coding DNA: TGCGCCAGCAGCTTGGATGCGGGGACTAGCACAGATACGCAGTATTTT. It yields the protein CASSLDAGTSTDTQYF. Full variable domain (missing parts from reference TRBV5-1 and TRBJ2-3): KAGVTQTPRYLIKTRGQQVTLSCSPISGHRSVSWYQQTPGQGLQFLFEYFSETQRNKGNFPGRFSGRQFSNSRSEMNVSTLELGDSALYLCASSLDAGTSTDTQYFGPGTRLTVL.

This chain joins TRBV4-1 and TRBJ2-3; 9 bases agree with TRBD1. The CDR3 loop spans 18 amino acids. The ends lost 4 bases at V and 0 bases at J; junction bases unmatched: 11. CDR1 and CDR2 from the germline V gene are MGHRA and YSYEKL. The CDR3 loop reads CASSPGGQGSSSTDTQYF. CDR3 in DNA: TGCGCCAGCAGCCCAGGTGGACAGGGGTCCTCTAGCACAGATACGCAGTATTTT.

V and J are TRBV7-2 and TRBJ1-4, with D tentatively TRBD1 (6 bases). CDR1 and CDR2 (germline): SGHTA, FQGNSA. The CDR3 contains 14 residues. The V end was cut by 5 bases, the J end by 9 bases, with 16 bases between. CDR3 amino acids: CASSPGHGMKKLFF. CDR3 nucleotide sequence: TGTGCCAGCAGCCCGGGACATGGAATGAAAAAACTGTTTTTT.

Here the CDR3 reads CASSLAGGRTDTQYF. CDR3 bases: TGTGCCAGCAGCTTAGCGGGGGGTCGCACAGATACGCAGTATTTT. The J gene is TRBJ2-3, the V gene TRBV11-3, with 7 bases fitting TRBD2. V trimming: 1 base; J trimming: 1 base; junction bases outside the gene matches: 2. From germline, CDR1 is SGHNT and CDR2 YENEEA. CDR3 length: 15 amino acids.

This clone was seen only a few times. The genes are TRBV27 and TRBJ1-5; D gene uncertain. From germline, CDR1 is MNHEY and CDR2 SMNVEV (reference sequence). The V end lost 6 bases, the J end lost 3 bases, and 9 bases lay between the germline ends. This CDR3 is built from 13 residues. CDR3 loop: CASSWASNQPQHF. CDR3 DNA sequence: TGTGCCAGCAGCTGGGCCTCCAATCAGCCCCAGCATTTT.